The 7 T cell receptor beta chains presented below share a single source sample, sequenced in a study of T cell changes during pregnancy in multiple sclerosis. Using immunoSEQ multiplex PCR, the repertoire was profiled, and TCRdb retains in-frame clones only, with some absent. Counted here are 65,000 to 85,000 clones, roughly 88% occurring once; the ten biggest clones make up 1.4%. The sequences come from peripheral blood, collected in the third trimester of pregnancy. The receptors stem from a female donor with multiple sclerosis, enrolled in a pregnancy study.

The chain carries TRBV5-1 and TRBJ2-3, with 7 bases that match TRBD1. CDR3 length equals 15 residues. The V segment lost 3 bases and the J segment 1 base; nucleotides outside the gene matches: 5. The germline V gene has CDR1 SGHRS and CDR2 YFSETQ. The CDR3 region is CASSSSDRGTDTQYF. The CDR3 coding sequence is TGCGCCAGCAGCTCGTCTGACAGGGGCACAGATACGCAGTATTTT.

V gene TRBV6-6 combines with J gene TRBJ2-1; no definite D call. V lost 6 bases, J lost 10 bases, and 13 bases lay in between. The CDR3 spans 12 residues. Germline values: CDR1 MNHNY, CDR2 SVGAGI (reference sequence). Written as DNA, the CDR3 is TGTGCCAGCAGATTTACAGTCAAGGAGCAGTTCTTC. Amino acids: CASRFTVKEQFF.

The table lists this clone with many counts. The genes are TRBV27 and TRBJ1-2; 8 bases fit TRBD1. The CDR3 length is 12 residues. CDR1 MNHEY and CDR2 SMNVEV come from the germline V gene (reference sequence). V lost 5 bases to trimming and J lost 8 bases; unmatched junction nucleotides: 4. The CDR3 reads CASSAHRGGYTF. The CDR3 DNA is TGTGCCAGCAGTGCACACAGGGGGGGCTACACCTTC.

The count of this clone is one. The rearrangement joins TRBV7-2 to TRBJ2-7; 8 bases match TRBD1. V shed 5 bases, J shed 0 bases, and the junction held 6 bases outside the gene matches. The V gene's germline CDR1 is SGHTA and CDR2 FQGNSA. The CDR3 extends over 15 amino acids. The CDR3 region is CASSQGQVRSYEQYF. In DNA, the CDR3 is TGTGCCAGCAGCCAGGGACAGGTTCGCTCCTACGAGCAGTACTTC.

The chain carries TRBV4-2 and TRBJ1-1; TRBD1 agrees at 7 bases. The CDR3 has 16 residues. Trimming cost V 1 base and J 4 bases; bases outside gene matches: 9. The germline V gene has CDR1 LGHNA and CDR2 YNFKEQ. The CDR3 DNA reads TGTGCCAGCAGCCAAGCGTTACAGGGGAGAGGCACTGAAGCTTTCTTT. This gives the protein CASSQALQGRGTEAFF.

This chain links TRBV5-4 with TRBJ2-7; tentative D call: TRBD2 (6 bases). V was shortened by 3 bases and J by 0 bases, with 13 bases between the two germline ends. Germline values: CDR1 SGHNT, CDR2 YYREEE (reference sequence). The CDR3 runs to 15 residues. The CDR3 loop reads CASSSPRDFSYEQYF. For the CDR3, the DNA is TGTGCCAGCAGCTCGCCCCGGGACTTCTCCTACGAGCAGTACTTC.

V is TRBV5-1 and J is TRBJ2-3; 9 bases fit TRBD1. This CDR3 is built from 15 residues. V shed 3 bases and J 2 bases; nucleotides not matched to a gene: 4. Per the germline V gene, CDR1 is SGHRS and CDR2 is YFSETQ. CDR3 residues: CASSYRDRVTDTQYF. In DNA, the CDR3 is TGCGCCAGCAGCTACCGGGACAGGGTCACAGATACGCAGTATTTT.